The present T cell receptor beta chain was sequenced within a study of T cell repertoires in cytomegalovirus infection. Study at large: Public TCR beta signatures indicated both CMV infection and matching HLA type. Notes on the study in general: Adding up the frequency of public TCR beta families identified people who carried CMV plus the relevant HLA. Clonotypes of TCR beta that were HLA-C-restricted and CMV-specific dominated the ex vivo response.

Germline V gives CDR1 SGHVS, CDR2 FQNEAQ. Between the trimmed V and J ends, which lost 1 base and 8 bases, there was a span of 8 bases. The CDR3 totals 12 residues. This clonotype appeared a few times. Its matching antigen is unknown. TCRdb passed the reads through MiXCR, listing each CDR3 protein once. The sample consists of 80,000 to 90,000 distinct CDR3 sequences, about half of them appearing once. The TCR sequence derives from a human donor in good health (CMV status not recorded). Some clones in this sample may be carry-over from other donors' samples. The specimen was CD8+ T cells from cultured PBMCs, collected from culture after CMV antigen stimulation. The genes are TRBV7-8 and TRBJ1-2; D remains unclear. CDR3 amino acids: CASSLGAKGYTF. The CDR3 coding sequence is TGTGCCAGCAGCTTAGGAGCGAAGGGCTACACCTTC.